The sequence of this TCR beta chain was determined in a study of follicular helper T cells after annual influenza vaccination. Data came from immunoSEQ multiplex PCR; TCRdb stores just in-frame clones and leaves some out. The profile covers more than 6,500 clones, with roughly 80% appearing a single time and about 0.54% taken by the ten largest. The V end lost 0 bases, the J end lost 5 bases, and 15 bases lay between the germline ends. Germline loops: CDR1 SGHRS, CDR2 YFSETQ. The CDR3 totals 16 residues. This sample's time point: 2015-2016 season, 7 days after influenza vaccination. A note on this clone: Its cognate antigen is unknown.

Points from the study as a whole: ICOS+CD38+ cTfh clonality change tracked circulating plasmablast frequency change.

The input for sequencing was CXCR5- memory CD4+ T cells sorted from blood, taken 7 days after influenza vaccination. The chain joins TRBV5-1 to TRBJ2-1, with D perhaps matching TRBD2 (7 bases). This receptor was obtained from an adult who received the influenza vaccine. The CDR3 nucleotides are TGCGCCAGCAGCTTGGCCGGGGGGCAATTCAACAATGAGCAGTTCTTC. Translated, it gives CASSLAGGQFNNEQFF. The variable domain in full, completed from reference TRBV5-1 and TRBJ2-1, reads KAGVTQTPRYLIKTRGQQVTLSCSPISGHRSVSWYQQTPGQGLQFLFEYFSETQRNKGNFPGRFSGRQFSNSRSEMNVSTLELGDSALYLCASSLAGGQFNNEQFFGPGTRLTVL.